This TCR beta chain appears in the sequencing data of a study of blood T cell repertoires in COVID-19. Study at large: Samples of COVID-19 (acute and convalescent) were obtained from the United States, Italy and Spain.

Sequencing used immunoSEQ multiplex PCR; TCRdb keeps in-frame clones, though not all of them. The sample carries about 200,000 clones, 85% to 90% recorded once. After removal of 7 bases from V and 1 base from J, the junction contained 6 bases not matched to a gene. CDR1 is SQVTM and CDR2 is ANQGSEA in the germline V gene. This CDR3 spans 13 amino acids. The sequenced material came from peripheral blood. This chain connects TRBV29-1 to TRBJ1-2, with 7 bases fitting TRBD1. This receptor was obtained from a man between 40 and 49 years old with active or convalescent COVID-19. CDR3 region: CSATQGGNYGYTF. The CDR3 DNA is TGCAGCGCTACCCAGGGGGGTAACTATGGCTACACCTTC. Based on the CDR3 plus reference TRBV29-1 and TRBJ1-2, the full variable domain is SAVISQKPSRDICQRGTSLTIQCQVDSQVTMMFWYRQQPGQSLTLIATANQGSEATYESGFVIDKFPISRPNLTFSTLTVSNMSPEDSSIYLCSATQGGNYGYTFGSGTRLTVV.